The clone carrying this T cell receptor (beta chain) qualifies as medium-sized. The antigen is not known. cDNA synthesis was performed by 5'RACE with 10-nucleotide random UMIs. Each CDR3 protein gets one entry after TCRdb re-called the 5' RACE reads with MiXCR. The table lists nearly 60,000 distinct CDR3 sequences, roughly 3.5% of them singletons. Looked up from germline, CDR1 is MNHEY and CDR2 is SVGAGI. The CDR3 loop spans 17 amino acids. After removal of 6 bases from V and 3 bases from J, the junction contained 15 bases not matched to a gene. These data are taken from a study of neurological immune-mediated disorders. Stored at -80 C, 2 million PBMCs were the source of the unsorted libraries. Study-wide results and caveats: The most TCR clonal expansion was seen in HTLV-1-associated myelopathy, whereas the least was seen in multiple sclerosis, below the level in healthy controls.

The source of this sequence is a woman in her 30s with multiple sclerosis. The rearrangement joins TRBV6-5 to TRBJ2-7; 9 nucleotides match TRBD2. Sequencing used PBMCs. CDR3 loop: CASSPRLAEMMVYEQYF. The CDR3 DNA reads TGTGCCAGCAGCCCTCGACTAGCGGAGATGATGGTCTACGAGCAGTACTTC.